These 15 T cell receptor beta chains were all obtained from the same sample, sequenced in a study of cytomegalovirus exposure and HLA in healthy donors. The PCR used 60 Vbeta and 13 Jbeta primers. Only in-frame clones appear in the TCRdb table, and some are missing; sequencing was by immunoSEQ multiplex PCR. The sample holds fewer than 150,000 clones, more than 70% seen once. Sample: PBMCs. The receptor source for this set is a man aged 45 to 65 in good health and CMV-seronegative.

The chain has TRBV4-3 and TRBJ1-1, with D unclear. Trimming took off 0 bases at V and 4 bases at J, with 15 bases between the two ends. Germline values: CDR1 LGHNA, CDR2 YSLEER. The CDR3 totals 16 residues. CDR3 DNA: TGCGCCAGCAGCCAAGATGCGGGAGGTTGGGGCACTGAAGCTTTCTTT. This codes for CASSQDAGGWGTEAFF.

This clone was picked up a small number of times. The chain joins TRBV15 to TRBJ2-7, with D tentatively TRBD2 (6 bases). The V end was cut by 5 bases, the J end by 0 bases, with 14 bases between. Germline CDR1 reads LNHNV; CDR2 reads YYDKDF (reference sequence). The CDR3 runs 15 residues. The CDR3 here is CATSPAGMSSYEQYF. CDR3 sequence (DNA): TGTGCCACCAGCCCGGCGGGAATGAGCTCCTACGAGCAGTACTTC. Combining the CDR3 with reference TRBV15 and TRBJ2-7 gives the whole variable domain DAMVIQNPRYQVTQFGKPVTLSCSQTLNHNVMYWYQQKSSQAPKLLFHYYDKDFNNEADTPDNFQSRRPNTSFCFLDIRSPGLGDTAMYLCATSPAGMSSYEQYFGPGTRLTVT.

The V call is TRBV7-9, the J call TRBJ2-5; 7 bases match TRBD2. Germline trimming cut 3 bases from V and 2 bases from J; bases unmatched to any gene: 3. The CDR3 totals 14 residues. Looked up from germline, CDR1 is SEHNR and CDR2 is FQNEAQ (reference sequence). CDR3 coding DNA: TGTGCCAGCAGCTTGGCGGGGGTACAAGAGACCCAGTACTTC. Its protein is CASSLAGVQETQYF.

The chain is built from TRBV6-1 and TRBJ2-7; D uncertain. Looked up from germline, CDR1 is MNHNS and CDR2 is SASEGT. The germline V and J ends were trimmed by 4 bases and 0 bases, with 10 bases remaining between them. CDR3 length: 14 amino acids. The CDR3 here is CASSVGRISYEQYF. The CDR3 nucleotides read TGTGCCAGCAGTGTGGGCCGAATCTCCTACGAGCAGTACTTC.

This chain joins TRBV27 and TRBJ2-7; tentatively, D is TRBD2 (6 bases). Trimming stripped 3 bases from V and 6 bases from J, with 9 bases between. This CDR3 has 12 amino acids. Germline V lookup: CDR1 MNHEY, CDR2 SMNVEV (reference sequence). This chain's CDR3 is CASSFMGGEQYF. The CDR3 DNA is TGTGCCAGCAGTTTTATGGGGGGCGAGCAGTACTTC.

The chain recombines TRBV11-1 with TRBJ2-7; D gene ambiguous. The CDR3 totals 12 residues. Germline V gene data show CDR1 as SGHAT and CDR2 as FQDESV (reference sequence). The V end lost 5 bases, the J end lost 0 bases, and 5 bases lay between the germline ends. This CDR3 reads CASSASSYEQYF. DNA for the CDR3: TGTGCCAGCAGCGCGAGCTCCTACGAGCAGTACTTC. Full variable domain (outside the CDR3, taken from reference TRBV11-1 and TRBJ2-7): EAEVAQSPRYKITEKSQAVAFWCDPISGHATLYWYRQILGQGPELLVQFQDESVVDDSQLPKDRFSAERLKGVDSTLKIQPAELGDSAMYLCASSASSYEQYFGPGTRLTVT.

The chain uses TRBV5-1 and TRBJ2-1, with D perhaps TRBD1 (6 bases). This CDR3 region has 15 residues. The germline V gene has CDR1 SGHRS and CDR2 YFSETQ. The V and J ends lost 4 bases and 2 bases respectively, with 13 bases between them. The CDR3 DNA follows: TGCGCCAGCAGCACAGGGCTGCCCCCCTACAATGAGCAGTTCTTC. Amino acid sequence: CASSTGLPPYNEQFF.

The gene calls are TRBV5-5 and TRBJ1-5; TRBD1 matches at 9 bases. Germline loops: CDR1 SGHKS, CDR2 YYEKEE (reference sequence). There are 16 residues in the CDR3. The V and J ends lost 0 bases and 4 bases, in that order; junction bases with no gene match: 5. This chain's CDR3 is CASSLGGGQGNQPQHF. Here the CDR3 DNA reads TGTGCCAGCAGCTTGGGGGGGGGACAGGGAAATCAGCCCCAGCATTTT.

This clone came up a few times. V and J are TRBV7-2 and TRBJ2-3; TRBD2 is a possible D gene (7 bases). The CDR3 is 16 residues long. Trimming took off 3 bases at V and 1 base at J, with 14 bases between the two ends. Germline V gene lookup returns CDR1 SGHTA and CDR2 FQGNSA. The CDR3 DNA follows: TGTGCCAGCAGCTTTGGCGGGGGCGAGGGCACAGATACGCAGTATTTT. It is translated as CASSFGGGEGTDTQYF.

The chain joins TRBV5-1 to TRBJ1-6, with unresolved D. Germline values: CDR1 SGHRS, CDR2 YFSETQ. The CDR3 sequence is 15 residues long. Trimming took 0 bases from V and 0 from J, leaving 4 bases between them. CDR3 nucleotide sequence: TGCGCCAGCAGCTTGGGCAGCTCCTATAATTCACCCCTCCACTTT. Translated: CASSLGSSYNSPLHF.

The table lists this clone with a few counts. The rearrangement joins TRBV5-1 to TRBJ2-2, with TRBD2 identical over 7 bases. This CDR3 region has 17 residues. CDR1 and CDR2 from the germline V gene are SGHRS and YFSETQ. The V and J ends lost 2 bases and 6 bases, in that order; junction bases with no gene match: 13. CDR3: CASSFLDVQRGAGELFF. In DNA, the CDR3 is TGCGCCAGCAGCTTCCTTGATGTCCAGCGGGGTGCCGGGGAGCTGTTTTTT.

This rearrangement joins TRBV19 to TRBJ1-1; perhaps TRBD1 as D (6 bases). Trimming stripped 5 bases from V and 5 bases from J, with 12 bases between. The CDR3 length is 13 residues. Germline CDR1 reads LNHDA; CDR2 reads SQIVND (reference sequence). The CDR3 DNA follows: TGTGCCAGTAGTCAATCAGGGGAAACTGAAGCTTTCTTT. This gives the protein CASSQSGETEAFF.

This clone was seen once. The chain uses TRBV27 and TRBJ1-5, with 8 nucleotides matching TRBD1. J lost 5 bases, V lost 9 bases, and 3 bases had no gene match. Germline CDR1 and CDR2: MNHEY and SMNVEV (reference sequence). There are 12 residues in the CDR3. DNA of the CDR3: TGTGCCAGTGGACAGGGATATCAGCCCCAGCATTTT. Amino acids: CASGQGYQPQHF.

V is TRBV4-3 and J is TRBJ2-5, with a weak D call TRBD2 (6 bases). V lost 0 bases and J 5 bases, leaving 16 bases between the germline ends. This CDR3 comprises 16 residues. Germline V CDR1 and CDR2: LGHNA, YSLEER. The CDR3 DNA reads TGCGCCAGCAGCCAAGATACGGCCAAGGGGAGGGAGACCCAGTACTTC. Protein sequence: CASSQDTAKGRETQYF.

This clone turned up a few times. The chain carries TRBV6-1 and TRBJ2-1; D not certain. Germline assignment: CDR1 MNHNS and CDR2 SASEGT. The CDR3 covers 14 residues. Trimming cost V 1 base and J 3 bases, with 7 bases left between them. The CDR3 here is CASSEDFHYNEQFF. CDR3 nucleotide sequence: TGTGCCAGCAGTGAAGACTTTCACTACAATGAGCAGTTCTTC.